Shown below are 12 T cell receptor beta chains from a single sample sequenced in a study of blood T cell repertoires in COVID-19 (dated by TCRdb to 2020 to 2022). The library came from the immunoSEQ multiplex PCR assay. TCRdb stores this immuneACCESS table with in-frame sequences only. Part of the clones is absent; in the studies checked, under half of the shortfall reflects unresolved V genes, and no reason is known for the rest. This sample gives 200,000 to 250,000 clones in total; around 84% of them show up just once. Of the sample, 4.5% to 5.5% falls within the top ten clones. The source material was peripheral blood. These receptors were obtained from a woman aged 60-70 years who had recovered from COVID-19.

The chain couples TRBV2 to TRBJ1-5, with a tentative D call TRBD1 (5 bases). The CDR3 is 15 residues long. Trimming took off 8 bases at V and 0 bases at J, with 14 bases between the two ends. CDR1 is SNHLY and CDR2 is FYNNEI in the germline V gene. CDR3 residues: CASQGQIFSNQPQHF. The DNA for the CDR3 is TGTGCCAGCCAGGGCCAGATCTTTAGCAATCAGCCCCAGCATTTT.

The DNA for the CDR3 is TGTGCCAGCACCGGACAGTCAACCTTTTATGGCTACACCTTC. Its translation: CASTGQSTFYGYTF. The chain carries TRBV2 and TRBJ1-2; possibly TRBD1 for D (6 bases). Trimming shortened V by 7 bases and J by 5 bases, and 17 bases separated the two germline ends. Per germline, CDR1 SNHLY and CDR2 FYNNEI. The CDR3 is made up of 14 amino acids.

The chain links TRBV7-2 to TRBJ2-3; 7 bases are a match to TRBD2. This CDR3 has 15 residues. Germline V gene data show CDR1 as SGHTA and CDR2 as FQGNSA. The junction had 8 bases not matched to a gene; V was cut back by 1 base and J by 7 bases. The CDR3 sequence is CASSLGGRVENTQYF. CDR3 coding DNA: TGTGCCAGCAGCTTAGGGGGGAGGGTAGAAAATACGCAGTATTTT.

V and J are TRBV5-5 and TRBJ1-2; D ambiguous. The CDR3 covers 14 residues. Trimming left V 0 bases short and J 4 bases short, with 10 bases between. Germline values: CDR1 SGHKS, CDR2 YYEKEE (reference sequence). The CDR3 nucleotides are TGTGCCAGCAGCTTGGTTGAGGACTTCTATGGCTACACCTTC. Encoded protein: CASSLVEDFYGYTF.

The gene calls are TRBV12-3 or TRBV12-4 and TRBJ2-7; maybe TRBD1 (6 bases). This CDR3 has 13 amino acids. V was clipped by 6 bases and J by 3 bases, with 12 bases between them. The CDR3 is CASSRDTRYEQYF. CDR3 DNA: TGTGCCAGCAGCCGGGACACACGCTACGAGCAGTACTTC.

The gene calls are TRBV12-3 or TRBV12-4 and TRBJ1-2; possibly TRBD1 for D (5 bases). The CDR3 runs 13 residues. Trimming removed 6 bases at V and 0 bases at J, with 8 bases between. The CDR3 sequence: CASSPGANYGYTF. The CDR3 DNA is TGTGCCAGCAGCCCGGGGGCTAACTATGGCTACACCTTC.

The genes are TRBV4-3 and TRBJ2-3, with a tentative D call TRBD1 (6 bases). The V gene lost 3 bases and the J gene lost 6 bases, with 16 bases spanning the gap. Germline V CDR1 and CDR2: LGHNA, YSLEER. The CDR3 is 15 amino acids. The CDR3 loop reads CASSQTKGGSDTQYF. CDR3 coding DNA: TGCGCCAGCAGCCAGACGAAAGGGGGAAGTGATACGCAGTATTTT.

This clone appeared a few times. V and J are TRBV7-2 and TRBJ2-7, with D perhaps TRBD1 (6 bases). The CDR3 contains 14 residues. Trimming removed 5 bases from V and 0 bases from J, with 11 bases in between. CDR1 is SGHTA, CDR2 FQGNSA, per germline. CDR3 loop: CASSVWTASYEQYF. Written as DNA, the CDR3 is TGTGCCAGCAGCGTCTGGACAGCCTCCTACGAGCAGTACTTC.

V and J are TRBV7-9 and TRBJ2-5; the match to TRBD1 covers 9 bases. With V trimmed by 6 bases and J by 4 bases, 3 bases remained unmatched. This CDR3 contains 13 residues. The germline V gene encodes CDR1 SEHNR and CDR2 FQNEAQ (reference sequence). The CDR3, as DNA: TGTGCCAGCAGGGGACAGGGCCCAGAGACCCAGTACTTC. Amino acids: CASRGQGPETQYF.

This chain connects TRBV4-1 to TRBJ2-1, with TRBD2 matching over 7 bases. The CDR3 has 15 amino acids. Germline V CDR1 and CDR2: MGHRA, YSYEKL. V was clipped by 4 bases and J by 4 bases; unmatched bases: 7. CDR3 in amino acids: CASSPPQRGYNEQFF. The DNA of the CDR3 is TGCGCCAGCAGCCCTCCCCAGCGGGGATACAATGAGCAGTTCTTC.

This clone was recorded only once. The CDR3 sequence is CASSPPGQANEKLFF. The CDR3 coding sequence is TGTGCCAGCAGCCCCCCGGGACAGGCTAATGAAAAACTGTTTTTT. The genes are TRBV7-2 and TRBJ1-4; TRBD1 matches 8 bases. The CDR3 loop spans 15 amino acids. Germline V CDR1 and CDR2: SGHTA, FQGNSA. V was clipped by 5 bases and J by 3 bases; unmatched bases: 5.

The V gene is TRBV7-2, the J gene TRBJ2-5; maybe TRBD2 (6 bases). Between the trimmed V and J ends, which lost 2 bases and 5 bases, there was a span of 18 bases. This CDR3 is 16 amino acids long. CDR1 SGHTA and CDR2 FQGNSA come from the germline V gene. CDR3: CASSLFFGGTGETQYF. Written as DNA, the CDR3 is TGTGCCAGCAGCTTATTTTTCGGAGGGACGGGCGAGACCCAGTACTTC.